This T cell receptor (beta chain) came from a study of blood T cell repertoires in COVID-19. Study context: Samples representing acute and convalescent COVID-19 were sourced from the United States, Italy and Spain.

The repertoire was sequenced with immunoSEQ multiplex PCR; TCRdb's copy has only in-frame clones and lacks some. The data contain approximately 250,000 clones, approximately 85% of them seen just once; the ten biggest clones take up 0.98%. Germline loops: CDR1 SGHNT, CDR2 YYREEE (reference sequence). The CDR3 spans 14 residues. Trimming pared 0 bases from V and 11 bases from J, leaving 17 bases between. This clonotype was sampled from a middle-aged man with acute or convalescent COVID-19. Sequences were obtained from peripheral blood. The chain is built from TRBV5-4 and TRBJ1-2; D not certain. CDR3 coding DNA: TGTGCCAGCAGCTTGGTGGTCGGAGCGGCAGAGTACACCTTC. This gives the protein CASSLVVGAAEYTF.